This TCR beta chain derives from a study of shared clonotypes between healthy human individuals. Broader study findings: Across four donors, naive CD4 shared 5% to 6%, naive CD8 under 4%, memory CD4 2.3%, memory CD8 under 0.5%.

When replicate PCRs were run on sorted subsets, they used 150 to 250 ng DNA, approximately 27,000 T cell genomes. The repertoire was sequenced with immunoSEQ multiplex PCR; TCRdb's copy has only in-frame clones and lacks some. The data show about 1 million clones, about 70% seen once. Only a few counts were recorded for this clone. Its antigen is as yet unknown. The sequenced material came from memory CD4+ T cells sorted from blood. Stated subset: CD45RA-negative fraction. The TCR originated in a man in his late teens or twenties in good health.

The CDR3 sequence: CASSRDRLGGYTF. For the CDR3, the DNA is TGTGCCAGCAGCCGGGACAGGCTGGGTGGCTACACCTTC. This chain connects TRBV7-9 to TRBJ1-2, with 8 bases lining up with TRBD1. CDR1 is SEHNR, CDR2 FQNEAQ, per germline (reference sequence). This CDR3 has 13 residues. Trimming removed 5 bases from V and 7 bases from J; junction bases left unmatched: 6.